The next 20 T cell receptor beta chains were all read from a single sample in a study of Ad26.COV2.S vaccination and SARS-CoV-2 variants. Regarding treatment: roughly 19 received Ad26.COV2.S at low or high dose, single or two shots; several received placebo; per-sample allocation not given. Sampling took place 63 days after the first vaccine or placebo injection. Method: immunoSEQ multiplex PCR; TCRdb's copy keeps in-frame clones and lacks some. This table has a few hundred thousand clones, around nine tenths appearing once. The sample in question was peripheral blood, obtained in a trial of Ad26.COV2.S vaccine versus placebo. The receptors shown here come from a person aged 18 to 65 who received the Ad26.COV2.S COVID-19 vaccine or a placebo.

This clone showed up just once. The genes are TRBV2 and TRBJ1-1, with a weak D call TRBD1 (6 bases). CDR1 and CDR2 (germline): SNHLY, FYNNEI. The CDR3 is 14 amino acids. The germline V and J ends were trimmed by 6 bases and 6 bases, with 17 bases remaining between them. The CDR3 DNA is TGTGCCAGCAGCGGGGGACATACTATGGCTGAAGCTTTCTTT. Its translation is CASSGGHTMAEAFF.

The gene calls are TRBV7-8 and TRBJ2-3, with 11 bases that match TRBD2. J lost 6 bases, V lost 1 base, and 15 bases had no gene match. From germline, CDR1 is SGHVS and CDR2 FQNEAQ. This CDR3 comprises 19 residues. The CDR3 spells CASSLGRRLAGGTSDTQYF. For the CDR3, the DNA is TGTGCCAGCAGCTTAGGGAGGAGGCTAGCGGGGGGTACATCGGATACGCAGTATTTT.

The V call is TRBV19, the J call TRBJ2-1, with a possible D match to TRBD1 (5 bases). Looked up from germline, CDR1 is LNHDA and CDR2 is SQIVND (reference sequence). The CDR3 loop spans 14 amino acids. The V gene lost 1 base and the J gene lost 4 bases, with 8 bases spanning the gap. The DNA of the CDR3 is TGTGCCAGTAGTATAGGACAGTCATACAATGAGCAGTTCTTC. Protein sequence: CASSIGQSYNEQFF.

V and J are TRBV4-1 and TRBJ1-2; D is possibly TRBD1 (5 bases). The CDR3 consists of 15 residues. Per germline, CDR1 MGHRA and CDR2 YSYEKL. Trimming took off 0 bases at V and 4 bases at J, with 12 bases between the two ends. The DNA of the CDR3 is TGCGCCAGCAGCCAAGATTGGGACGGATTCTATGGCTACACCTTC. It specifies CASSQDWDGFYGYTF.

The chain combines TRBV6-5 with TRBJ1-1, with 9 bases that match TRBD1. This CDR3 region has 14 residues. V trimming: 10 bases; J trimming: 1 base; junction bases outside the gene matches: 7. Per the germline V gene, CDR1 is MNHEY and CDR2 is SVGAGI. The CDR3 region has the DNA TGTGCCACCCACAGGGGGCGGCCGAACACTGAAGCTTTCTTT. Translated, it gives CATHRGRPNTEAFF.

Only one count was recorded for this clone. The chain carries TRBV14 and TRBJ2-3; D not resolved. This CDR3 spans 17 amino acids. Deletions cut 5 bases from V and 1 base from J, with 19 bases between. Germline values: CDR1 SGHDN, CDR2 FVKESK. The CDR3 DNA reads TGTGCCAGCAGCTCCCAACCGAACCCTGCACGCACAGATACGCAGTATTTT. It encodes CASSSQPNPARTDTQYF.

The chain combines TRBV6-2 or TRBV6-3 with TRBJ1-5, with D perhaps TRBD1 (6 bases). The CDR3 consists of 19 residues. Trimming shortened V by 5 bases and J by 0 bases, and 23 bases separated the two germline ends. Germline lookup yields CDR1 MNHEY and CDR2 SVGEGT. The CDR3 coding sequence is TGTGCCAGCAGTACCCGCAGGGCAGGGGACCTTTATAGCAATCAGCCCCAGCATTTT. This encodes CASSTRRAGDLYSNQPQHF.

This chain links TRBV7-2 with TRBJ1-6; 7 bases fit TRBD1. This CDR3 has 14 amino acids. J was trimmed by 10 bases and V by 8 bases; bases with no gene match: 11. Germline CDR1 SGHTA, CDR2 FQGNSA. The chain's CDR3 is CASSKEAGGSPLHF. DNA for the CDR3: TGTGCCAGCTCTAAGGAGGCAGGGGGATCACCCCTCCACTTT.

The chain carries TRBV9 and TRBJ2-1; 7 bases fit TRBD2. With V trimmed by 0 bases and J by 4 bases, 4 bases remained unmatched. Per germline, CDR1 SGDLS and CDR2 YYNGEE. This CDR3 is 15 amino acids long. The CDR3, as DNA: TGTGCCAGCAGCGTAGTCGGCGGGAGATACAATGAGCAGTTCTTC. This sequence encodes CASSVVGGRYNEQFF.

This chain uses TRBV4-1 with TRBJ1-2; tentatively, D is TRBD1 (6 bases). V was shortened by 0 bases and J by 0 bases, with 8 bases between the two germline ends. The CDR3 loop spans 15 amino acids. CDR1 MGHRA and CDR2 YSYEKL come from the germline V gene. For the CDR3, the DNA is TGCGCCAGCAGCCAAGAGGGGGCGGCTAACTATGGCTACACCTTC. It codes for CASSQEGAANYGYTF.

This chain connects TRBV3-1 (or the pseudogene TRBV3-2) to TRBJ2-6; tentatively, D is TRBD1 (5 bases). The germline V gene encodes CDR1 LGHDT and CDR2 YNNKEL (reference sequence). CDR3 length: 15 amino acids. V was trimmed by 2 bases and J by 4 bases, leaving 9 bases between them. The chain's CDR3 is CASSQLSGGANVLTF. CDR3 nucleotide sequence: TGTGCCAGCAGCCAACTTTCAGGGGGGGCCAACGTCCTGACTTTC.

This chain links TRBV6-2 or TRBV6-3 with TRBJ1-5, with 7 bases that match TRBD1. Germline trimming cut 6 bases from V and 3 bases from J; bases unmatched to any gene: 8. Germline V gene sequence: CDR1 MNHEY, CDR2 SVGEGT. There are 15 residues in the CDR3. The CDR3, as DNA: TGTGCCAGCAGCCCTCCCGACAGGGTCAATCAGCCCCAGCATTTT. This gives the protein CASSPPDRVNQPQHF.

CDR3 amino acids: CASSRTSGNTGELFF. CDR3 nucleotides: TGTGCCAGCAGCCGTACTAGCGGGAACACCGGGGAGCTGTTTTTT. The chain joins TRBV7-6 to TRBJ2-2; TRBD2 agrees at 8 bases. The length of the CDR3 is 15 residues. J gave up 1 base and V 5 bases, and 3 bases lay outside the gene matches. Germline CDR1 and CDR2: SGHVS and FNYEAQ.

The V and J genes are TRBV5-1 and TRBJ1-1; TRBD1 might be the D (5 bases). The germline CDR1 and CDR2 sequences are SGHRS and YFSETQ. The CDR3 is made up of 13 amino acids. The ends were cut back, 4 bases at V and 4 bases at J, with 11 bases in the middle. The CDR3 region is CASSEPGGTEAFF. CDR3 in DNA: TGCGCCAGCAGCGAACCGGGGGGCACTGAAGCTTTCTTT.

This rearrangement joins TRBV9 to TRBJ2-1, with 7 bases that match TRBD2. This CDR3 is built from 16 residues. The germline V gene has CDR1 SGDLS and CDR2 YYNGEE. V was clipped by 0 bases and J by 5 bases; unmatched bases: 8. CDR3 bases: TGTGCCAGCAGCGTAGAAAGCTTAGCGGGTCACAATGAGCAGTTCTTC. Protein: CASSVESLAGHNEQFF.

The rearrangement joins TRBV12-3 or TRBV12-4 to TRBJ2-5; a possible D gene is TRBD2 (5 bases). Trimming took 7 bases from V and 1 from J, leaving 10 bases between them. This CDR3 has 13 residues. The CDR3 loop is CASTLGIQETQYF. CDR3 coding DNA: TGTGCCAGCACCCTCGGGATCCAAGAGACCCAGTACTTC.

V usage is TRBV6-2 or TRBV6-3 and J usage is TRBJ2-7; 11 nucleotides agree with TRBD2. V trimming: 4 bases; J trimming: 1 base; junction bases outside the gene matches: 3. This CDR3 contains 15 residues. Germline V gives CDR1 MNHEY, CDR2 SVGEGT. This CDR3 is CASSSRLAGSYEQYV. The CDR3 coding sequence is TGTGCCAGCAGTTCAAGACTAGCGGGGTCCTACGAGCAGTACGTC.

The genes are TRBV6-1 and TRBJ2-1; weak D call: TRBD2 (6 bases). Trimming took 3 bases from V and 3 from J, leaving 12 bases between them. The CDR3 has 15 amino acids. CDR1 and CDR2 from the germline V gene are MNHNS and SASEGT. The CDR3 is CASSDGGTIYNEQFF. CDR3 DNA sequence: TGTGCCAGCAGTGACGGCGGGACGATCTACAATGAGCAGTTCTTC.

This clone has only one observation. The CDR3 protein is CASSLAEGRYGYTF. As DNA, the CDR3 is TGTGCCAGCAGCTTAGCGGAGGGGAGATACGGCTACACCTTC. This chain uses TRBV7-2 with TRBJ1-2; D might be TRBD1 (5 bases). Per germline, CDR1 SGHTA and CDR2 FQGNSA. V was trimmed by 0 bases and J by 8 bases, leaving 13 bases between them. The CDR3 is 14 amino acids.

The chain employs TRBV15 and TRBJ1-3; the D is unclear. V was cut by 3 bases and J by 0 bases, with 15 bases left in between. CDR1 is LNHNV, CDR2 YYDKDF, per germline (reference sequence). The CDR3 runs to 17 residues. CDR3 sequence (DNA): TGTGCCACCAGCAGGGACTCCACCAGGACCTCTGGAAACACCATATATTTT. Encoded protein: CATSRDSTRTSGNTIYF.